Below, 18 T cell receptor beta chains from the same sample are listed, as sequenced in a study of blood T cell repertoires in COVID-19 (dated by TCRdb to the early 2020s). The receptor library was made with the immunoSEQ multiplex PCR assay. TCRdb mirrors the immuneACCESS table, restricted to in-frame sequences. Some clones are absent from its copies; in checked studies, under half trace to an unresolved V gene, and the reason for the others is unknown. A total of about 100,000 clones appear in this sample, 70% to 90% of them only once. Of the sample, 2.9% falls within the top ten clones. Sequencing was performed on peripheral blood. These TCRs come from a woman of 80 years or more with acute or convalescent COVID-19.

The V gene is TRBV9, the J gene TRBJ2-7; 7 nucleotides agree with TRBD1. The CDR3 contains 14 residues. Germline lookup yields CDR1 SGDLS and CDR2 YYNGEE. V lost 0 bases, J lost 2 bases, and 2 bases stayed unmatched. The CDR3 loop is CASSVGTGAYEQYF. The CDR3 DNA reads as TGTGCCAGCAGCGTAGGAACAGGGGCCTACGAGCAGTACTTC.

The rearrangement uses TRBV7-8 and TRBJ2-2; D might be TRBD1 (6 bases). The CDR3 has 17 residues. Trimming cost V 3 bases and J 1 base, with 15 bases left between them. Germline values: CDR1 SGHVS, CDR2 FQNEAQ. Here the CDR3 reads CASSLPTRGGNTGELFF. Here the CDR3 DNA reads TGTGCCAGCAGCTTGCCGACGCGAGGGGGGAACACCGGGGAGCTGTTTTTT.

This clone was seen only a few times. V gene TRBV7-8 combines with J gene TRBJ2-3; tentatively, D is TRBD2 (6 bases). Germline CDR1 reads SGHVS; CDR2 reads FQNEAQ. This CDR3 comprises 16 residues. V dropped 5 bases and J dropped 0 bases, with 15 bases sitting between them. CDR3 in amino acids: CASSTTFGGSTDTQYF. Here the CDR3 DNA reads TGTGCCAGCAGCACGACTTTCGGGGGTAGCACAGATACGCAGTATTTT.

The chain carries TRBV4-1 and TRBJ1-6, with D possibly matching TRBD1 (5 bases). CDR3 size: 16 residues. The V gene lost 1 base and the J gene lost 7 bases, with 14 bases spanning the gap. In germline, CDR1 is MGHRA, CDR2 YSYEKL. The CDR3 region is CASSQVLGAGNSPLHF. CDR3 DNA: TGCGCCAGCAGCCAAGTCCTTGGGGCAGGCAATTCACCCCTCCACTTT.

This chain uses TRBV19 with TRBJ1-5; 8 bases are a match to TRBD1. CDR3 length: 17 residues. The V gene's germline CDR1 is LNHDA and CDR2 SQIVND (reference sequence). V dropped 5 bases and J dropped 3; count of bases not matched to a gene: 12. CDR3 in DNA: TGTGCCAGTAGTCCCTCAAAAGGACAGGGCATCAATCAGCCCCAGCATTTT. It is translated as CASSPSKGQGINQPQHF.

V and J are TRBV7-9 and TRBJ1-5; possible D gene TRBD1, 5 bases. V lost 8 bases to trimming and J lost 4 bases, with 9 bases between them. The CDR3 extends over 12 amino acids. The V gene's germline CDR1 is SEHNR and CDR2 FQNEAQ (reference sequence). The CDR3 bases are TGTGCCAGCGCCAGGGCAAATCAGCCCCAGCATTTT. Protein sequence: CASARANQPQHF. The full variable domain, with the rest looked up from reference TRBV7-9 and TRBJ1-5, is DTGVSQNPRHKITKRGQNVTFRCDPISEHNRLYWYRQTLGQGPEFLTYFQNEAQLEKSRLLSDRFSAERPKGSFSTLEIQRTEQGDSAMYLCASARANQPQHFGDGTRLSIL.

The chain uses TRBV7-2 and TRBJ1-1; tentative D call: TRBD1 (5 bases). This CDR3 has 15 residues. V dropped 1 base and J dropped 0 bases, with 9 bases sitting between them. Germline V gives CDR1 SGHTA, CDR2 FQGNSA. The CDR3 here is CASSLGQIMNTEAFF. The CDR3 DNA reads as TGTGCCAGCAGCTTAGGACAGATCATGAACACTGAAGCTTTCTTT.

This sequence joins TRBV27 and TRBJ1-1; the match to TRBD1 covers 8 bases. Germline assignment: CDR1 MNHEY and CDR2 SMNVEV (reference sequence). The trim removed 3 bases at V and 0 bases at J, leaving 6 bases unmatched. The CDR3 is made up of 16 amino acids. The CDR3 DNA is TGTGCCAGCAGTTTGGCCAGGGGGCTGCTGAACACTGAAGCTTTCTTT. The encoded protein is CASSLARGLLNTEAFF.

CDR3: CASSRAGGPDWEQFF. In DNA form, the CDR3 reads TGTGCCAGTAGTAGGGCGGGAGGACCCGACTGGGAGCAGTTCTTC. This sequence joins TRBV19 and TRBJ2-1; 8 positions match TRBD2. V shed 4 bases, J shed 10 bases, and the junction held 12 bases outside the gene matches. The CDR3 runs to 15 residues. The germline gives CDR1 LNHDA, CDR2 SQIVND (reference sequence).

This chain uses TRBV30 with TRBJ1-5; no clear D. The CDR3 is 13 amino acids. The germline V gene encodes CDR1 GTSNPN and CDR2 SVGIG (reference sequence). Trimming took 2 bases from V and 2 from J, leaving 7 bases between them. Here the CDR3 DNA reads TGTGCCTGGAGTATGCAGGGCAATCAGCCCCAGCATTTT. This codes for CAWSMQGNQPQHF.

This clone occurred once. CDR3 protein: CASIRTVDTEAFF. The CDR3 DNA reads TGTGCCAGCATCCGGACTGTGGACACTGAAGCTTTCTTT. This rearrangement joins TRBV12-3 or TRBV12-4 to TRBJ1-1; D call uncertain. This CDR3 has 13 amino acids. The V and J ends lost 7 bases and 3 bases respectively, with 12 bases between them.

The chain is built from TRBV24-1 and TRBJ2-3; D possibly corresponds to TRBD2 (6 bases). This CDR3 comprises 15 residues. With 4 bases removed from V and 5 bases from J, the gap between germline ends came to 15 bases. The germline V gene encodes CDR1 KGHDR and CDR2 SFDVKD. In DNA form, the CDR3 reads TGTGCCACCAGTGACCATAAGGGTAGCGGAGATACGCAGTATTTT. It encodes CATSDHKGSGDTQYF.

The chain carries TRBV24-1 and TRBJ2-2; TRBD1 agrees at 9 bases. Trimming removed 3 bases from V and 6 bases from J; junction bases left unmatched: 7. Germline V gives CDR1 KGHDR, CDR2 SFDVKD. The CDR3 consists of 16 residues. DNA of the CDR3: TGTGCCACCAGTGATACAGGACAGGGGTTATCCGGGGAGCTGTTTTTT. It codes for CATSDTGQGLSGELFF.

The genes are TRBV20-1 and TRBJ2-1; the match to TRBD1 covers 8 bases. Germline CDR1 DFQATT, CDR2 SNEGSKA (reference sequence). Trimming took 3 bases from V and 6 from J; bases not matched to a gene: 7. This CDR3 has 14 amino acids. CDR3 nucleotide sequence: TGCAGTGCTAGTTTCCAGGGGGCTTTCAATGAGCAGTTCTTC. Translating it yields CSASFQGAFNEQFF.

This clone has a handful of counts. V gene TRBV6-5 combines with J gene TRBJ2-5; the match to TRBD1 covers 7 bases. The CDR3 is 14 amino acids. The germline gives CDR1 MNHEY, CDR2 SVGAGI. V trimming: 5 bases; J trimming: 4 bases; junction bases outside the gene matches: 7. CDR3 nucleotide sequence: TGTGCCAGCAGTACGTGGGACAGAGGAGAGACCCAGTACTTC. This gives the protein CASSTWDRGETQYF.

J is TRBJ2-3 and V is TRBV18; D perhaps matches TRBD1 (5 bases). Trimming stripped 5 bases from V and 7 bases from J, with 13 bases between. CDR3 length: 13 residues. Germline V gene sequence: CDR1 KGHSH, CDR2 LQKENI. The CDR3 loop reads CASSETVSYTQYF. The CDR3 nucleotides are TGTGCCAGCTCAGAGACAGTTTCGTATACGCAGTATTTT.

The table lists this clone with a few counts. The chain carries TRBV7-9 and TRBJ2-7, with 9 bases matching TRBD1. CDR1 and CDR2 from the germline V gene are SEHNR and FQNEAQ (reference sequence). This CDR3 comprises 18 residues. The V and J ends lost 0 bases and 4 bases, in that order; junction bases with no gene match: 13. DNA of the CDR3: TGTGCCAGCAGCTTAGCCCTTAGGGGAGGGACAGGGCGTTACGAGCAGTACTTC. Its protein is CASSLALRGGTGRYEQYF.

The chain is built from TRBV19 and TRBJ1-5; D may be TRBD1 (5 bases). The germline CDR1 and CDR2 sequences are LNHDA and SQIVND (reference sequence). The CDR3 contains 12 residues. Trimming took 7 bases from V and 3 from J, leaving 7 bases between them. This CDR3 is CASKGPNQPQHF. In nucleotides, the CDR3 is TGTGCCAGTAAGGGGCCCAATCAGCCCCAGCATTTT.